This T cell receptor (beta chain) emerged from a study of identical twins (dated by TCRdb to 2016 to 2017). Notes on the research overall: The study deep-sequenced TCR alpha and beta repertoires from monozygotic twins, unrelated adults of various ages and cord blood to test whether fetal clonotypes persist. To rule out contamination, replicate twin experiments were performed at different times with different library preparation protocols.

This clonotype has more than one count but fewer than ten. Its recognized antigen is unknown. The record has no base qualities; no much larger clone is one base away. Overall study results and their limits: Out-of-frame TCR alpha sequences shared between twins showed an excess of low generation-probability sequences compared with coincidental sharing between unrelated individuals. The excess sharing between twins in beta out-of-frame sequences was weaker because fewer shared sequences reduced the signal-to-noise ratio. In monozygotic twins, out-of-frame TCR alpha sharing was systematically underestimated by recombination models, although the models agreed with sharing between unrelated individuals. Because the same donors could not be followed over many years, the conclusions depended on cross-sectional statistical analysis. Abundant cord blood beta clonotypes had fewer insertions, young adult naive repertoires showed a similar but weaker trend, and memory repertoires showed no such trend. Zero-insertion analyses could be partly confounded by invariant T cells such as MAIT and iNKT, although diverse VJ usage argued against such confounding for most clonotypes.

Every donor was a healthy Caucasian. The twin cohort comprised three pairs of female monozygotic twins, all aged roughly 18 to 30 years. Positive isolation kits from Invitrogen were used to isolate CD4+ and CD8+ T cell populations. Taken from cysteine to phenylalanine, the CDR3 has 16 residues. Only the CDR3 portion is preserved as DNA: 48 bases, with reading frame beginning at the first base. Compared with germline, V lacks 1 base and J lacks 6 bases; bases without a gene match: 6. Sequences SGHAT (CDR1) and FQNNGV (CDR2) are obtained from the germline V gene. The library came from 5' RACE. The sample was run on an Illumina HiSeq 2000. A universal primer binding site was introduced by template switching, and a unique molecular identifier was present in the final cDNA, enabling accurate counting of TCR cDNA molecules. First-strand cDNA for TCR alpha and beta chains was synthesized from specific primers in the conserved constant-segment region. To control for contamination, every cDNA library was double barcoded, receiving both a SMART-Mk sample barcode and Illumina barcodes. Two successive PCR steps introduced TruSeq adapter sequences along with Illumina sample barcodes. TCR alpha and beta cDNA libraries were sequenced on the Illumina HiSeq platform with custom primers. For the original study's pipeline: Unique molecular identifiers were extracted from raw reads with MiGEC, and CDR3 positions were determined with MiXCR. For each individual, recombination models were inferred using an EM algorithm with the repgenHMM and IGoR tools. Shared clonotypes were analyzed with the tcR package in R, and sharing was normalized by the product of cloneset sizes. To study raw recombination free of thymic and clonal selection effects, out-of-frame nonproductive sequences were analyzed. TCRdb trimmed the raw reads at Q25, called clones with MiXCR and kept productive beta chains. Every CDR3 protein is listed once, alongside the most common genes and DNA of its rows. In this record, the V and J calls reflect TCRdb's handling and not the investigators' own analysis. The sample table holds 400,000 to 500,000 distinct CDR3 sequences, of which 14% were seen once. The top ten hold about 1% of the sample.

The same data also went into a second study, on yellow fever vaccine responses in identical twins. As described in the second report: According to the authors, the vaccine-induced T cell response in identical twins seemed to be partly convergent and partly specific to each individual. In the study, vaccine-responding T cell clones were precisely tracked in identical twins.

This TCR came from a young woman in good health. The chain is encoded by TRBV11-2 joined to TRBJ2-1, and 10 junction bases match TRBD2. Sequencing was carried out using CD4+ T cells sorted from blood. The CDR3 reads CASSLVRSGRANEQFF. The nucleotide sequence is TGTGCCAGCAGCTTAGTTCGGAGCGGGAGGGCCAATGAGCAGTTCTTC.